These T cell receptor beta chains were read from a single sample in a study of yellow fever vaccine responses in identical twins. MiXCR was run by TCRdb on the RT-PCR reads, yielding one entry per CDR3 protein. The repertoire holds 30,000 to 35,000 distinct CDR3 sequences, with more than 50% as singletons. Sequenced material: T cells from blood (PBMCs), unsorted or a sorted subset (not recorded which), taken before or after yellow fever vaccination (not recorded which). These TCRs come from a woman aged 18-29 years who received the yellow fever vaccine. CDR3s include the opening cysteine and the closing phenylalanine or tryptophan. D genes are given only for firm matches. Not every row has a clone size; where given, it reads once, few, many or a size class.

clone size | J gene | D gene | V gene | CDR3 DNA | CDR3 protein
. | TRBJ2-5 | TRBD2 | TRBV11-3 | TGTGCCAGCAGCTGGCTAGCGGGAAAAGAGACCCAGTACTTC | CASSWLAGKETQYF
few | TRBJ1-2 | . | TRBV14 | TGTGCCAGCAGCCAAGATTACCGGCATGGCTACACCTTC | CASSQDYRHGYTF
few | TRBJ2-1 | TRBD2 | TRBV3-1 | TGTGCCAGCAGCCAAGAAGGCGGGAGGTACAATGAGCAGTTCTTC | CASSQEGGRYNEQFF
. | TRBJ2-7 | TRBD1 | TRBV29-1 | TGCAGCGCTGCCCGAGACAGGGGTTACGAGCAGTACTTC | CSAARDRGYEQYF
. | TRBJ1-1 | . | TRBV5-1 | TGCGCCAGCAGCGACGGAATGAACACTGAAGCTTTCTTT | CASSDGMNTEAFF
. | TRBJ2-5 | . | TRBV15 | TGTGCCACCAGCAGAGAACCGGGTAGGGAAGAGACCCAGTACTTC | CATSREPGREETQYF
. | TRBJ1-2 | . | TRBV7-2 | TGTGCCAGCAGCTTAGCCGGGACCTATGGCTACACCTTC | CASSLAGTYGYTF
. | TRBJ2-1 | . | TRBV5-4 | TGTGCCAGCAGCTTGGAAAGGGGACCGTCGAGCGAGCAGTTCTTC | CASSLERGPSSEQFF
. | TRBJ2-4 | TRBD2 | TRBV10-1 | TGCGCCAGCAGTGAGTCTAGCGGGGCCAAAAACATTCAGTACTTC | CASSESSGAKNIQYF
few | TRBJ2-7 | TRBD1 | TRBV29-1 | TGCAGCGTGGGAACAGGGGGCGGCTCCTACGAGCAGTACTTC | CSVGTGGGSYEQYF
. | TRBJ2-3 | . | TRBV14 | TGTGCCAGCAGCCAAGACCCGACAGGTTGGCCCACAGATACGCAGTATTTT | CASSQDPTGWPTDTQYF
. | TRBJ2-5 | TRBD2 | TRBV5-1 | TGCGCCAGCAGCTTGGCCCCACCGGGACTAAACCAAGAGACCCAGTACTTC | CASSLAPPGLNQETQYF
once | TRBJ1-1 | . | TRBV12-3/TRBV12-4 | TGTGCCGACCAACAGAAGAACACTGAAGCTTTCTTT | CADQQKNTEAFF
. | TRBJ1-6 | . | TRBV5-6 | TGTGCCAGCAGCTTGGACCCCGGCGGGGGTTATAATTCACCCCTCCACTTT | CASSLDPGGGYNSPLHF
. | TRBJ1-4 | TRBD1 | TRBV5-1 | TGCGCCAGCAGCTTGGGGGGACAGGCCGAAAAACTGTTTTTT | CASSLGGQAEKLFF
. | TRBJ2-1 | TRBD2 | TRBV12-3/TRBV12-4 | TGTGCCAGCAGTCCCACGGGGGGGACAAAGGGTTTTGAGCAGTTCTTC | CASSPTGGTKGFEQFF
. | TRBJ1-1 | TRBD1 | TRBV18 | TGTGCCAGCTCACCAACAGGGGAGCGCTTTGAAGCTTTCTTT | CASSPTGERFEAFF
few | TRBJ2-5 | . | TRBV2 | TGTGCCAGCAGTGAAGGTTCGGGGACACAAGAGACCCAGTACTTC | CASSEGSGTQETQYF
. | TRBJ1-5 | . | TRBV2 | TGTGCCAGCAGTGGGTGGACAGATCAGCCCCAGCATTTT | CASSGWTDQPQHF
few | TRBJ2-1 | . | TRBV7-6 | TGTGCCAGCAGCTTAGAACGGCTGATGTATAATGAGCAGTTCTTC | CASSLERLMYNEQFF
. | TRBJ1-5 | . | TRBV24-1 | TGTGCCACGGGTTCCCCGGGCAATCAGCCCCAGCATTTT | CATGSPGNQPQHF
few | TRBJ2-5 | . | TRBV20-1 | TGCAGTGCAACTGACAGACGCGTGACCCAGTACTTC | CSATDRRVTQYF
. | TRBJ2-3 | TRBD2 | TRBV11-3 | TGTGCCAGCAGCTTTCAGCGGGAGTGGCGCACAGATACGCAGTATTTT | CASSFQREWRTDTQYF
. | TRBJ1-4 | TRBD1 | TRBV11-3 | TGTGCCAGCAGCCCTTCCCCGACAGGGCCGACGAGTAAACTGTTTTTT | CASSPSPTGPTSKLFF
few | TRBJ2-1 | TRBD1 | TRBV29-1 | TGCAGCGTTCTCCGGGGGGACAGGGGGCGTGAGCAGTTCTTC | CSVLRGDRGREQFF